This T cell receptor (beta chain) was recovered during a study of blood T cell repertoires in COVID-19. Repertoires were generated with immunoSEQ multiplex PCR, while TCRdb's copy carries only in-frame clones and drops some. The table records about 210,000 clones, about 88% of them present only once. CDR1 is MNHEY, CDR2 SMNVEV, per germline (reference sequence). After removal of 5 bases from V and 4 bases from J, the junction contained 15 bases not matched to a gene. The CDR3 runs to 17 residues. The table lists this clone with a count of one. This clonotype was sampled from a man aged 40-50 years with acute or convalescent COVID-19. Sequencing used peripheral blood. V usage is TRBV27 and J usage is TRBJ2-3, with TRBD2 matching 7 bases. CDR3 protein: CASSGRLGGSGADTQYF. The CDR3 DNA is TGTGCCAGCAGTGGCCGACTGGGCGGGAGTGGGGCAGATACGCAGTATTTT.